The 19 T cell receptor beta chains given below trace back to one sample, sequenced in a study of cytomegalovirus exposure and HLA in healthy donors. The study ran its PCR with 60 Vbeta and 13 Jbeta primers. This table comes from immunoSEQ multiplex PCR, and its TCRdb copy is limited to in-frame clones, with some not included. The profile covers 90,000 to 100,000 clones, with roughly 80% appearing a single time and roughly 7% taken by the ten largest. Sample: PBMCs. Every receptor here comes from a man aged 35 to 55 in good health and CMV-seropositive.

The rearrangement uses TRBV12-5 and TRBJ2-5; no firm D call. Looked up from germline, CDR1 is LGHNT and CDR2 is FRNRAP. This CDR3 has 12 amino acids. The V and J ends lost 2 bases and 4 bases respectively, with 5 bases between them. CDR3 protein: CASGLFGETQYF. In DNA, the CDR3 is TGTGCTAGTGGTTTGTTCGGAGAGACCCAGTACTTC.

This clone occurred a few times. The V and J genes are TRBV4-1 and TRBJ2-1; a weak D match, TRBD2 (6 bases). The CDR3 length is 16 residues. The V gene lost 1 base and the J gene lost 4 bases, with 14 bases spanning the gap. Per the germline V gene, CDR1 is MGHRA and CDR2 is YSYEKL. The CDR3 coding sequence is TGCGCCAGCAGCCAAGGAATAGCGGCGCAGTACAATGAGCAGTTCTTC. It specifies CASSQGIAAQYNEQFF.

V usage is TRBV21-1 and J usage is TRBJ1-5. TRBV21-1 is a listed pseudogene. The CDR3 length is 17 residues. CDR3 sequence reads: CASSKQCGTTSNQPQHF. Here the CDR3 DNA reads TGTGCCAGCAGCAAACAATGCGGTACCACTAGCAATCAGCCCCAGCATTTT.

The CDR3 reads CASSLAQTAGPQHF. CDR3 bases: TGTGCCAGCAGCTTAGCGCAGACAGCGGGGCCCCAGCATTTT. V usage is TRBV7-9 and J usage is TRBJ1-5, with D perhaps TRBD1 (5 bases). The ends were cut back, 0 bases at V and 9 bases at J, with 12 bases in the middle. Germline CDR1 SEHNR, CDR2 FQNEAQ (reference sequence). The CDR3 sequence is 14 residues long.

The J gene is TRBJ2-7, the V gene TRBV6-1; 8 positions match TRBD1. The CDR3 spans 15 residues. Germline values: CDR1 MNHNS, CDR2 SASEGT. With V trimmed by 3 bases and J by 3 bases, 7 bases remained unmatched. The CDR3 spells CASSDRGRLGYEQYF. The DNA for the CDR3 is TGTGCCAGCAGTGACAGGGGGCGCCTGGGCTACGAGCAGTACTTC.

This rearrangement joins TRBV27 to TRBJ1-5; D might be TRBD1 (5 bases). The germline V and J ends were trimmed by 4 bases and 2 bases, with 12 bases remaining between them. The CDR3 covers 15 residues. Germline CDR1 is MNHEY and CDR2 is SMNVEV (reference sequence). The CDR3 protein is CASSWGIEGNQPQHF. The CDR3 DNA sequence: TGTGCCAGCAGTTGGGGCATTGAGGGCAATCAGCCCCAGCATTTT.

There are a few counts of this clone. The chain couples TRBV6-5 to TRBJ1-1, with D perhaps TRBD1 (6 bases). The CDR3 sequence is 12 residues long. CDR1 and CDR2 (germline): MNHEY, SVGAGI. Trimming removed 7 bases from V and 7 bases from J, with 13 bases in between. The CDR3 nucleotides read TGTGCCAGCACGAAGGGACAAGGTGAAGCTTTCTTT. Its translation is CASTKGQGEAFF.

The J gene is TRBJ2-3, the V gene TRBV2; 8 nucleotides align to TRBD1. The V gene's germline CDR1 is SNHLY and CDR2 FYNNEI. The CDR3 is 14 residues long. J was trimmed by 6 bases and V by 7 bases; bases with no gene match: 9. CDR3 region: CASITGGSSDTQYF. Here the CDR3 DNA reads TGTGCCAGCATTACAGGGGGATCGTCGGATACGCAGTATTTT.

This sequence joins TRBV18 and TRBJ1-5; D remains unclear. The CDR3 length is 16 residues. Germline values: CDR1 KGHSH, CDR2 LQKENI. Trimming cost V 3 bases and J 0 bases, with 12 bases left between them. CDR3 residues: CASSPTDQYSNQPQHF. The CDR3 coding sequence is TGTGCCAGCTCACCTACAGACCAGTATAGCAATCAGCCCCAGCATTTT.

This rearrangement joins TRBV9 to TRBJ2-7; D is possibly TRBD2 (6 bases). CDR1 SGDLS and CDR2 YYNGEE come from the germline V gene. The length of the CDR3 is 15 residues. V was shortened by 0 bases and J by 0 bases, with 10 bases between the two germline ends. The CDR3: CASSVDGGSSYEQYF. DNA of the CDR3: TGTGCCAGCAGCGTAGATGGGGGGAGCTCCTACGAGCAGTACTTC.

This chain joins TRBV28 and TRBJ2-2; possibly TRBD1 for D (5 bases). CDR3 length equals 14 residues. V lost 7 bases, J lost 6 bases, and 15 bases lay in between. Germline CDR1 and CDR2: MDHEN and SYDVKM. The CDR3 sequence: CASTAGRFAGELFF. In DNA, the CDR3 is TGTGCCAGCACCGCAGGGCGGTTCGCCGGGGAGCTGTTTTTT.

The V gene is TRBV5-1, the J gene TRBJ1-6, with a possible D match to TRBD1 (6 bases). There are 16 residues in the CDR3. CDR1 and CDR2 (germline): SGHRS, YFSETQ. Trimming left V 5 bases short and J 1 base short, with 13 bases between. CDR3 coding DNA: TGCGCCAGCAGGCAGACTCAGGGGTCCTATAATTCACCCCTCCACTTT. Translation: CASRQTQGSYNSPLHF.

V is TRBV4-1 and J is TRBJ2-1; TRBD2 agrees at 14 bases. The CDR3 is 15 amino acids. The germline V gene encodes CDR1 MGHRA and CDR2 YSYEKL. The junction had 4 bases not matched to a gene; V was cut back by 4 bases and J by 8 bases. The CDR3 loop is CASSPGLAGEDEQFF. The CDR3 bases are TGCGCCAGCAGCCCGGGACTAGCGGGAGAGGATGAGCAGTTCTTC.

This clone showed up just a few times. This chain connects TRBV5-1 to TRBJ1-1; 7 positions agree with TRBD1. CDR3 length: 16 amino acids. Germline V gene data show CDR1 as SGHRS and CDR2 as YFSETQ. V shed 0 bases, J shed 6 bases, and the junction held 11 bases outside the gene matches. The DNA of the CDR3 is TGCGCCAGCAGCTTGGATCAGGCAGGGGGGTTATCTGAAGCTTTCTTT. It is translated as CASSLDQAGGLSEAFF.

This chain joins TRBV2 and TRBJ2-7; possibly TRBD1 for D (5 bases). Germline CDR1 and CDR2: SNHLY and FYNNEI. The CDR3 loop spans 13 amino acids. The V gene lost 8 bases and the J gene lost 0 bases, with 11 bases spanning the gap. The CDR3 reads CASSKTASYEQYF. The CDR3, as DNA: TGTGCCAGCTCCAAGACAGCCTCCTACGAGCAGTACTTC.

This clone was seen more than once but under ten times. CDR3 sequence (DNA): TGTGCTAGTGGTTCTGGGGGGAATATTGTCGGGGAGCTGTTTTTT. Its translation is CASGSGGNIVGELFF. The chain joins TRBV12-5 to TRBJ2-2; the D gene is possibly TRBD2 (6 bases). CDR1 and CDR2 from the germline V gene are LGHNT and FRNRAP. The CDR3 runs 15 residues. V shed 4 bases and J shed 7 bases, with 16 bases lying between them.

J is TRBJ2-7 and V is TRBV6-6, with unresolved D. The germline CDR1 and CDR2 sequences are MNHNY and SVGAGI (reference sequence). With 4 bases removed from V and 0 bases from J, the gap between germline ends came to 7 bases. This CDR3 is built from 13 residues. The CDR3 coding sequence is TGTGCCAGCAGTTCCCCTCTCTCCTACGAGCAGTACTTC. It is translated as CASSSPLSYEQYF.

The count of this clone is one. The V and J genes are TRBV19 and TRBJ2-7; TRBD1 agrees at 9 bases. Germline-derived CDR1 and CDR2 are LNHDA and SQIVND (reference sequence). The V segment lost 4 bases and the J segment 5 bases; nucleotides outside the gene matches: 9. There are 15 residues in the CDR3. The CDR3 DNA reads TGTGCCAGTAGTACCCCCGGGACAGGGTCCCACGAGCAGTACTTC. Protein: CASSTPGTGSHEQYF.

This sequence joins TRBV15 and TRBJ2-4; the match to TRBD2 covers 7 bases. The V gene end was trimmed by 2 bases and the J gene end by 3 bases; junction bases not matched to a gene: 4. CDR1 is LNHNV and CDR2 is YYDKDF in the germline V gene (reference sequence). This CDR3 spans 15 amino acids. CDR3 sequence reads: CATSRLRGDKNIQYF. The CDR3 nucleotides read TGTGCCACCAGCAGACTACGGGGGGACAAAAACATTCAGTACTTC.